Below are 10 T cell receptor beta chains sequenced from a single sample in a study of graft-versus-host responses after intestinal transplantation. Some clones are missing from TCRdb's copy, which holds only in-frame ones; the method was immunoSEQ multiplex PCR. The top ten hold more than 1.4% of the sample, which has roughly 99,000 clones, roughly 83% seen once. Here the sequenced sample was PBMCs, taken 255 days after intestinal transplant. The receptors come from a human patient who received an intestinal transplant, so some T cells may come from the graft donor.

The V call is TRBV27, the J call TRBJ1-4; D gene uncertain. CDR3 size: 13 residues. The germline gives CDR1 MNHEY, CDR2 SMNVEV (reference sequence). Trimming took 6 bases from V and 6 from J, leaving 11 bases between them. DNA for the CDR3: TGTGCCAGCAGGGGCCTGATAGATGAAAAACTGTTTTTT. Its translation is CASRGLIDEKLFF.

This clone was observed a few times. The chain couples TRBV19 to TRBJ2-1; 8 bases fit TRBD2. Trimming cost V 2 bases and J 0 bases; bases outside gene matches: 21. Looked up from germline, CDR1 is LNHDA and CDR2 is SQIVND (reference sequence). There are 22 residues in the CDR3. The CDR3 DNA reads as TGTGCCAGTAGTATAATCGATTCTAGCGGGCGTTTACCACTCAGCTCCTACAATGAGCAGTTCTTC. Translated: CASSIIDSSGRLPLSSYNEQFF.

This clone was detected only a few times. The CDR3 is CSVEVGGGAQYF. The CDR3 DNA reads as TGCAGCGTTGAAGTGGGGGGCGGGGCCCAGTACTTC. The V gene is TRBV29-1, the J gene TRBJ2-5; D may be TRBD1 or TRBD2 (6 bases each). CDR3 size: 12 residues. Trimming left V 1 base short and J 9 bases short, with 12 bases between. The germline V gene encodes CDR1 SQVTM and CDR2 ANQGSEA.

The CDR3 sequence: CASSYSGRSSYEQYF. As DNA, the CDR3 is TGTGCCAGCAGTTACTCGGGCAGGAGCTCCTACGAGCAGTACTTC. This chain joins TRBV6-5 and TRBJ2-7; D is uncertain. The length of the CDR3 is 15 residues. Trimming pared 0 bases from V and 0 bases from J, leaving 9 bases between. Per germline, CDR1 MNHEY and CDR2 SVGAGI.

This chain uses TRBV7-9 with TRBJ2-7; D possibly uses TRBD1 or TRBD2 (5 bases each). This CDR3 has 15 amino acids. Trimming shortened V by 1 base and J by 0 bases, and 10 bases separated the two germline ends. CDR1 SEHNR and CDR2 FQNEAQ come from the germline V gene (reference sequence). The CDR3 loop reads CASSLVAGSSYEQYV. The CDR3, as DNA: TGTGCCAGCAGCTTAGTTGCAGGGAGCTCCTACGAGCAGTACGTC.

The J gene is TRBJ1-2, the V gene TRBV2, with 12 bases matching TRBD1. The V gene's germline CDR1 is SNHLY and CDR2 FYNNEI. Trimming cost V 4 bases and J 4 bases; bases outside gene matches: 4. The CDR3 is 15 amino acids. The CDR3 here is CASSAGDRGPYGYTF. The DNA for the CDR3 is TGTGCCAGCAGTGCGGGGGACAGGGGGCCCTATGGCTACACCTTC.

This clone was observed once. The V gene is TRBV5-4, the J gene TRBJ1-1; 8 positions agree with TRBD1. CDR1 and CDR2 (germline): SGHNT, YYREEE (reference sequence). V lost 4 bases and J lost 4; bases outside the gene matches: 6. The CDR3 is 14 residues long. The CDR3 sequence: CASSVQGGFTEAFF. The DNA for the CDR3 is TGTGCCAGCAGCGTACAGGGGGGATTCACTGAAGCTTTCTTT. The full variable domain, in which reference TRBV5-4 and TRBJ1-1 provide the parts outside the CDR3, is ETGVTQSPTHLIKTRGQQVTLRCSSQSGHNTVSWYQQALGQGPQFIFQYYREEENGRGNFPPRFSGLQFPNYSSELNVNALELDDSALYLCASSVQGGFTEAFFGQGTRLTVV.

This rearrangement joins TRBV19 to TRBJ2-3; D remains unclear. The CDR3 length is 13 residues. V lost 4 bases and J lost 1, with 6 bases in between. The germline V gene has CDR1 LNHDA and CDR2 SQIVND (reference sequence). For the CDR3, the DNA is TGTGCCAGTAGTACCGGCGGCACAGATACGCAGTATTTT. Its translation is CASSTGGTDTQYF.

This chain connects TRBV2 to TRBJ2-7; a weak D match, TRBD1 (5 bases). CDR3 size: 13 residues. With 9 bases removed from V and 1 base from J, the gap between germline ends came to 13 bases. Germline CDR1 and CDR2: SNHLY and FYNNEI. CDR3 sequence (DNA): TGTGCCAGTCGGACAACGTCTTCCTACGAGCAGTACTTC. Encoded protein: CASRTTSSYEQYF.

Here the CDR3 reads CASSSRDLSSYEQYF. In nucleotides, the CDR3 is TGTGCCAGCAGCTCGCGGGACTTATCTTCCTACGAGCAGTACTTC. This chain uses TRBV7-9 with TRBJ2-7, with D perhaps matching TRBD2 (6 bases). V was trimmed by 4 bases and J by 1 base, leaving 14 bases between them. In germline, CDR1 is SEHNR, CDR2 FQNEAQ (reference sequence). The CDR3 has 15 residues.